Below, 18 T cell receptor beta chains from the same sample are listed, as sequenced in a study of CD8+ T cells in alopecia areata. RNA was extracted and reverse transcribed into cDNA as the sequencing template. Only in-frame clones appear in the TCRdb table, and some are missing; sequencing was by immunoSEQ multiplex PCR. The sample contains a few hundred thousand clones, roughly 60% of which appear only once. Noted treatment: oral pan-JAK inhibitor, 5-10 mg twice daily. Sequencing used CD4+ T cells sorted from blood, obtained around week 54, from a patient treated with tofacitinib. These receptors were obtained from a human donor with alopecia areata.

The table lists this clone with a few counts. The CDR3 bases are TGCAGCGTTGTTTCGGGGATCTACGAGCAGTACTTC. It specifies CSVVSGIYEQYF. This sequence joins TRBV29-1 and TRBJ2-7; TRBD2 is a possible D gene (5 bases). V was clipped by 4 bases and J by 3 bases, with 10 bases between them. The length of the CDR3 is 12 residues. Germline V gene lookup returns CDR1 SQVTM and CDR2 ANQGSEA.

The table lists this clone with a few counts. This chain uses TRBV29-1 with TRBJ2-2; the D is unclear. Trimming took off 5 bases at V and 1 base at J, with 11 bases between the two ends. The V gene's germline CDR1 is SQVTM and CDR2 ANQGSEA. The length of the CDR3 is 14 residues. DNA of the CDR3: TGCAGCGTTACCGGAATAAGGAACACCGGGGAGCTGTTTTTT. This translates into CSVTGIRNTGELFF.

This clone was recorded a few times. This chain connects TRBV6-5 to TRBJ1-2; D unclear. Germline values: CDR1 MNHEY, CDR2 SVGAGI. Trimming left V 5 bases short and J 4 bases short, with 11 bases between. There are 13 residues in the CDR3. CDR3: CASSRGSAYGYTF. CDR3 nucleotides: TGTGCCAGCAGTAGAGGGTCCGCCTATGGCTACACCTTC.

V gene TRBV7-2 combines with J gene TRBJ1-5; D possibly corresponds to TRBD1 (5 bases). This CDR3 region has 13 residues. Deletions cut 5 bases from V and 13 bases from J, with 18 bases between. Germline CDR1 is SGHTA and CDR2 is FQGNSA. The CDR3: CASSPEIQGSQHF. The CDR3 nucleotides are TGTGCCAGCAGCCCCGAGATTCAGGGTTCTCAGCATTTT.

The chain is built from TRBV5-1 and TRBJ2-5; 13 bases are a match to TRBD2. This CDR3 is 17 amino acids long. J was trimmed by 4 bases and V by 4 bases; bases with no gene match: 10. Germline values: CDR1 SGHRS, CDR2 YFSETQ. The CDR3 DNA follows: TGCGCCAGCAGCCCATCCGGGACTAGCGGGGTCTCAGAGACCCAGTACTTC. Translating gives CASSPSGTSGVSETQYF.

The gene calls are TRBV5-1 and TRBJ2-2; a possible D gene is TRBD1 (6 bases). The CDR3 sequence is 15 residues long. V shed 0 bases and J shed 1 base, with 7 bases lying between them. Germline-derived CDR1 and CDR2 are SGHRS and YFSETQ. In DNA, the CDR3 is TGCGCCAGCAGCTTGGTGACAGGGAACACCGGGGAGCTGTTTTTT. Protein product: CASSLVTGNTGELFF.

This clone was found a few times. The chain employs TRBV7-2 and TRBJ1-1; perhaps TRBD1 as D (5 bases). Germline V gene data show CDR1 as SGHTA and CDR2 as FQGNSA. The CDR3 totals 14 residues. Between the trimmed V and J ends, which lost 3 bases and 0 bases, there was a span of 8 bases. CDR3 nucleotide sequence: TGTGCCAGCAGCTTGGGGGGGATGAACACTGAAGCTTTCTTT. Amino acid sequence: CASSLGGMNTEAFF.

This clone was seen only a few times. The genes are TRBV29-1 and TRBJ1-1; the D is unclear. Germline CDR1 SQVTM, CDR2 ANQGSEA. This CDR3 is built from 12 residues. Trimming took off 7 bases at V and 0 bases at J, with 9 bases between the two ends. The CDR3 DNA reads TGCAGCGCTGGTAAGTTGAACACTGAAGCTTTCTTT. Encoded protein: CSAGKLNTEAFF.

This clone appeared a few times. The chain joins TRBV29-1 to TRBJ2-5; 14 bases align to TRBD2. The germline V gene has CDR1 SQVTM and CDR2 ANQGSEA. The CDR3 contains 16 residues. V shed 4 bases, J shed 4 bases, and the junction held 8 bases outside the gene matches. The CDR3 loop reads CSVGRTSGGPGETQYF. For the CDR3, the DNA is TGCAGCGTTGGACGGACTAGCGGGGGGCCGGGAGAGACCCAGTACTTC. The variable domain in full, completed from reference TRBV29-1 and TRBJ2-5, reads SAVISQKPSRDICQRGTSLTIQCQVDSQVTMMFWYRQQPGQSLTLIATANQGSEATYESGFVIDKFPISRPNLTFSTLTVSNMSPEDSSIYLCSVGRTSGGPGETQYFGPGTRLLVL.

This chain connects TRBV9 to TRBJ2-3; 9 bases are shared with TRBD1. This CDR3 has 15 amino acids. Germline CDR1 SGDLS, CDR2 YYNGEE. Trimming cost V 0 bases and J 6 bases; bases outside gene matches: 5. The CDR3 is CASSVDGTGSDTQYF. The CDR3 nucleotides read TGTGCCAGCAGCGTAGACGGGACAGGGTCGGATACGCAGTATTTT.

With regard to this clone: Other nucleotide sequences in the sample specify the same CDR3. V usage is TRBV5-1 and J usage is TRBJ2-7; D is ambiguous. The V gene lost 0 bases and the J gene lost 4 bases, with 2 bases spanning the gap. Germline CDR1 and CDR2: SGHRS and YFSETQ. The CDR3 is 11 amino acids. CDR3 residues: CASSLEYEQYF. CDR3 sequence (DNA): TGCGCCAGCAGCTTGGAGTACGAGCAGTACTTC.

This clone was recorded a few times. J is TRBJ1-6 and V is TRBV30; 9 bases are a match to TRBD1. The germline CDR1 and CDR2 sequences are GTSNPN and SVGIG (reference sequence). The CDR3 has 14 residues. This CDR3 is CAGGQGLDNSPLHF. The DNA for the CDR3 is TGTGCGGGGGGACAGGGTTTAGATAATTCACCCCTCCACTTT. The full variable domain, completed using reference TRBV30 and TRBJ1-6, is SQTIHQWPATLVQPVGSPLSLECTVEGTSNPNLYWYRQAAGRGLQLLFYSVGIGQISSEVPQNLSASRPQDRQFILSSKKLLLSDSGFYLCAGGQGLDNSPLHFGNGTRLTVT.

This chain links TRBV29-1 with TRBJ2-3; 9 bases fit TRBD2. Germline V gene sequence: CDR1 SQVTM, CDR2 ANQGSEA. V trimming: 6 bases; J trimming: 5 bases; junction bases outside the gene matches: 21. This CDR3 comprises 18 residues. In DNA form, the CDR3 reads TGCAGCGTGATGTCCGCGGGTAGGCGGGGGGGCCATGGAGATACGCAGTATTTT. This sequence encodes CSVMSAGRRGGHGDTQYF.

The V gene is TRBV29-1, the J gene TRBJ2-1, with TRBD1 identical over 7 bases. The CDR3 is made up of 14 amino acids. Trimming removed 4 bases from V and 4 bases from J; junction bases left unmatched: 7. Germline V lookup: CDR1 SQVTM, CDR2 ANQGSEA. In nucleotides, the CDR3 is TGCAGCGTTGCAGGGGGTTCAACATACAATGAGCAGTTCTTC. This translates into CSVAGGSTYNEQFF.

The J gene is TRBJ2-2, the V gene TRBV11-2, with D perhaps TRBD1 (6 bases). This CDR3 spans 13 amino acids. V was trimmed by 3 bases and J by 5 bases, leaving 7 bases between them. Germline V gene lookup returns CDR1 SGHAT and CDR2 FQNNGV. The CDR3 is CASSFQGTGELFF. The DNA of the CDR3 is TGTGCCAGCAGCTTTCAGGGGACCGGGGAGCTGTTTTTT. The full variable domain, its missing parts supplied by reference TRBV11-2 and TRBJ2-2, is EAGVAQSPRYKIIEKRQSVAFWCNPISGHATLYWYQQILGQGPKLLIQFQNNGVVDDSQLPKDRFSAERLKGVDSTLKIQPAKLEDSAVYLCASSFQGTGELFFGEGSRLTVL.

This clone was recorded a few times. The CDR3 sequence is CASSHDFGGRRETQYF. For the CDR3, the DNA is TGTGCCAGCAGTCATGACTTTGGGGGCCGTCGAGAGACCCAGTACTTC. The rearrangement links TRBV2 to TRBJ2-5, with D perhaps matching TRBD1 (6 bases). The CDR3 runs to 16 residues. The germline CDR1 and CDR2 sequences are SNHLY and FYNNEI. Trimming took off 5 bases at V and 4 bases at J, with 20 bases between the two ends.

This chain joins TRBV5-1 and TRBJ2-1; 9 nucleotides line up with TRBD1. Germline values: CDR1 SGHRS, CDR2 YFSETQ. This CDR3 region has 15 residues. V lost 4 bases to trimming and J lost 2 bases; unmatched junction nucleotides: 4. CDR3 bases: TGCGCCAGCAGCCTCCGGGACAGGGCCTACAATGAGCAGTTCTTC. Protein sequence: CASSLRDRAYNEQFF.

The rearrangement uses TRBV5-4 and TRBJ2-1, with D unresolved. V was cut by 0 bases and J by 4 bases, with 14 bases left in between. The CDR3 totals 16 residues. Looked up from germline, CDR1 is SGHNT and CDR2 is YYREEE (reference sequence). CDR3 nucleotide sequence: TGTGCCAGCAGCTTGGACGGGCCAGTAGTTTACAATGAGCAGTTCTTC. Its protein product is CASSLDGPVVYNEQFF.